The clone carrying this T cell receptor (beta chain) was detected a few times. This record comes from a study of blood T cells in healthy people across ages. Together with a sample-barcoded 5' primer, a J-beta primer mix was included in a second PCR lasting about 7 to 12 cycles. TCRdb reanalysed the 5' RACE reads using MiXCR and keeps one entry per CDR3 protein. The sample lists around 1,000,000 distinct CDR3 sequences, more than 30% occurring once. The CDR3 has 14 residues. The germline CDR1 and CDR2 sequences are SEHNR and FQNEAQ (reference sequence). Deletions cut 1 base from V and 11 bases from J, with 17 bases between.

Sequencing was carried out using blood. This sequence joins TRBV7-9 and TRBJ2-5; D ambiguous. The TCR was taken from a man between 18 and 29 years old in good health. The CDR3 is CASSLDRPFNEQYF. CDR3 nucleotide sequence: TGTGCCAGCAGCTTAGATCGCCCCTTCAATGAGCAGTACTTC. Together with reference TRBV7-9 and TRBJ2-5, the CDR3 gives the full variable domain: DTGVSQNPRHKITKRGQNVTFRCDPISEHNRLYWYRQTLGQGPEFLTYFQNEAQLEKSRLLSDRFSAERPKGSFSTLEIQRTEQGDSAMYLCASSLDRPFNEQYFGPGTRLLVL.